A selection of T cell receptor beta chains follows, all from one sample in a study of blood T cell repertoires in COVID-19. Clones were sequenced by immunoSEQ multiplex PCR, and TCRdb holds only the in-frame ones, with some missing. The repertoire includes some 100,000 clones, roughly 80% of them detected once, and roughly 2.6% sits in the top ten. Material: peripheral blood. The receptors originated from a man aged 50-60 years with acute or convalescent COVID-19. CDR3s include the opening cysteine and the closing phenylalanine or tryptophan. The order of the fields is J gene, D gene, V gene, clone size, CDR3 DNA, CDR3 protein. The D gene is left open where the match is weak. Rows may omit the clone size; those that give it use once, few, many or a size class.

TRBJ2-1 - TRBV25-1 - TGTGCCAGCAGTGGGGTGACAGGGAGGCATGAGCAGTTCTTC CASSGVTGRHEQFF
TRBJ1-1 - TRBV3-1/TRBV3-2 few TGTGCCAGCAGCACAACAGGGATGGCTTTCTTT CASSTTGMAFF
TRBJ1-5 - TRBV30 - TGTGCCTGGAGAGCGGATAGCAATCAGCCCCAGCATTTT CAWRADSNQPQHF
TRBJ2-2 TRBD1 TRBV7-9 - TGTGCCAGCAGCTTCGACAGGGTGGCGGGGGAGCTGTTTTTT CASSFDRVAGELFF
TRBJ1-1 - TRBV7-8 few TGTGCCAGCAGCTCCTACAGGGCTACATCGAACACTGAAGCTTTCTTT CASSSYRATSNTEAFF
TRBJ1-1 - TRBV19 - TGTGCCAGTAGAATTTCGGGACAGAACACTGAAGCTTTCTTT CASRISGQNTEAFF
TRBJ1-2 TRBD1 TRBV5-1 - TGCGCCAGCAGCTTGACAGGGGACAGAGGCTACACCTTC CASSLTGDRGYTF
TRBJ1-2 - TRBV7-9 - TGTGCCAGCAGCTTAGCTGGGGGGACTAACTATGGCTACACCTTC CASSLAGGTNYGYTF
TRBJ1-5 TRBD1 TRBV28 - TGTGCCAGCAGTTCGGGACAGGGCGTTCAGCCCCAGCATTTT CASSSGQGVQPQHF
TRBJ2-5 - TRBV5-1 - TGCGCCAGCAGCCCGGACAGTCAAGAGACCCAGTACTTC CASSPDSQETQYF
TRBJ2-1 TRBD2 TRBV28 - TGTGCCAGCAGTCGAAGCGGGAGTTACAATGAGCAGTTCTTC CASSRSGSYNEQFF
TRBJ1-5 TRBD1 TRBV27 few TGTGCCAGCAGTTTCACAGGGGAGGTCGTGCCCCAGCATTTT CASSFTGEVVPQHF
TRBJ2-1 - TRBV9 - TGTGCCAGCAGCAAGGACTCCAGCTCCTACAATGAGCAGTTCTTC CASSKDSSSYNEQFF
TRBJ2-2 - TRBV9 few TGTGCCAGCAGCGTAGCCGGTTTCGGGGAGCTGTTTTTT CASSVAGFGELFF
TRBJ2-7 TRBD2 TRBV11-2 - TGTGCCAGCAGCAGCGGGACTAGCGTCTCCGAGCAGTACTTC CASSSGTSVSEQYF
TRBJ2-7 - TRBV29-1 - TGCAGCGTCACTGGGGGGAACACCTACGAGCAGTACTTC CSVTGGNTYEQYF
TRBJ1-5 - TRBV6-5 - TGTGCCAGCAGTCCCCTCGGGGGGGGTCAGCCCCAGCATTTT CASSPLGGGQPQHF
TRBJ1-3 TRBD1 TRBV6-5 - TGTGCCAGCAGTCTCCCCGACAGGGGCATAAACACCATATATTTT CASSLPDRGINTIYF
TRBJ2-7 TRBD2 TRBV7-2 - TGTGCCAGCAGCTTAGCACTAGCGGACGCCTACGAGCAGTACTTC CASSLALADAYEQYF
TRBJ2-7 - TRBV13 - TGTGCCAGCAGCCCCGCTGGAGTCCACGAGCAGTACTTC CASSPAGVHEQYF
TRBJ1-3 TRBD1 TRBV5-1 - TGCGCCAGCAGCTCCGGACAGGGCCGGGACACCATATATTTT CASSSGQGRDTIYF
TRBJ2-7 TRBD2 TRBV27 once TGTGCCAGCAGTCCCCCCATAAAGCTAGCGGCCTCCTACGAGCAGTACTTC CASSPPIKLAASYEQYF
TRBJ1-4 TRBD1 TRBV28 - TGTGCCAGCAGTCAACAGGGACAGGGGAACGTTGAAAAACTGTTTTTT CASSQQGQGNVEKLFF
TRBJ1-1 - TRBV14 - TGTGCCAGCAGCCGGAACACCTTTACAGGTAACACTGAAGCTTTCTTT CASSRNTFTGNTEAFF
TRBJ2-1 TRBD2 TRBV9 - TGTGCCAGCAGCGTAGGGCTAGCGGTAAACAATGAGCAGTTCTTC CASSVGLAVNNEQFF
TRBJ1-6 TRBD1 TRBV2 - TGTGCCAGCATCGGGACAGGGGAACGATTTTCACCCCTCCACTTT CASIGTGERFSPLHF
TRBJ1-6 TRBD1 TRBV15 - TGTGCCACCAGCAGCTCAGACAGGGCGGATTCACCCCTCCACTTT CATSSSDRADSPLHF
TRBJ1-5 TRBD1 TRBV27 - TGTGCCAGCAGTTGGACAGGGATTGGCAATCAGCCCCAGCATTTT CASSWTGIGNQPQHF
TRBJ2-7 TRBD1 TRBV19 - TGTGCCAGTAGTGCAGGGACAGGCCTCTCCTACGAGCAGTACTTC CASSAGTGLSYEQYF
TRBJ1-1 - TRBV7-9 - TGTGCCAGCAGCTCCTCCAGGTGGGGGGGAGGGGCTTTCTTT CASSSSRWGGGAFF
TRBJ2-7 - TRBV6-1 - TGTGCCAGCAGTGAAGAACCGGGACTGGCCTCCTACGAGCAGTACTTC CASSEEPGLASYEQYF
TRBJ1-2 - TRBV19 - TGTGCCAGTACTATCGGGGGGCACGGCTACACCTTC CASTIGGHGYTF
TRBJ2-1 TRBD2 TRBV9 few TGTGCCAGCAGCCCGGAGAGCGGGAGCGATGAGCAGTTCTTC CASSPESGSDEQFF
TRBJ2-2 TRBD1 TRBV3-1/TRBV3-2 - TGTGCCAGCAGCCCGACCGACAGGGGCCAGACCGGGGAGCTGTTTTTT CASSPTDRGQTGELFF
TRBJ1-1 TRBD1 TRBV7-2 - TGTGCCAGCAACCGACAGGGCGGGCTTAACACTGAAGCTTTCTTT CASNRQGGLNTEAFF
TRBJ2-1 TRBD2 TRBV5-1 - TGCGCCAGCACCAGGACTAGCGGGGGACCCTCCTACAATGAGCAGTTCTTC CASTRTSGGPSYNEQFF
TRBJ2-1 TRBD2 TRBV5-1 once TGCGCCAGCAGCCCCGGACTAGCGGGAGGGCCCTCCTACAATGAGCAGTTCTTC CASSPGLAGGPSYNEQFF
TRBJ1-4 TRBD1 TRBV19 - TGTGCCAGTAGTATGGCGGACAGGGGAGAAAAACTGTTTTTT CASSMADRGEKLFF
TRBJ1-2 - TRBV5-6 - TGTGCCAGCAGCTTTGTGTTGGCAGGGGTTGGCTACACCTTC CASSFVLAGVGYTF
TRBJ1-5 TRBD1 TRBV15 once TGTGCCACCAGCAGACAACAGGGGGCCGATCAGCCCCAGCATTTT CATSRQQGADQPQHF
TRBJ2-7 - TRBV4-1 - TGCGCCAGCAGCCAGGAGCCCGTTGTTTACGAGCAGTACTTC CASSQEPVVYEQYF
TRBJ1-2 - TRBV9 - TGTGCCAGCAGCCCCCAGGTAGGAAACTATGGCTACACCTTC CASSPQVGNYGYTF
TRBJ1-1 TRBD1 TRBV18 - TGTGCCAGCTCTCCGGACAGGGTGGCCACTGAAGCTTTCTTT CASSPDRVATEAFF
TRBJ2-1 TRBD2 TRBV27 - TGTGCCAGCAGTTCCCCGGGACTAGCGGCTGAGCAGTTCTTC CASSSPGLAAEQFF
TRBJ1-4 TRBD1 TRBV5-1 - TGCGCCAGCAGCTTGGGGACAGGGTTGGGTAATGAAAAACTGTTTTTT CASSLGTGLGNEKLFF
TRBJ1-3 - TRBV5-1 - TGCGCCAGCAGCCGTACACTAGCTTCTGGAAACACCATATATTTT CASSRTLASGNTIYF
TRBJ2-2 TRBD2 TRBV28 - TGTGCCAGCAGCACTAGCGGGAGTCTCTGGGAGCTGTTTTTT CASSTSGSLWELFF
TRBJ2-7 TRBD1 TRBV10-1 - TGCGCCAGCAGCGGGACAGGGGGGCACGAGCAGTACTTC CASSGTGGHEQYF
TRBJ2-2 TRBD1 TRBV19 - TGTGCCAGTACGGGACAGGGGGCTGGCACCGGGGAGCTGTTTTTT CASTGQGAGTGELFF
TRBJ2-7 - TRBV7-9 - TGTGCCAGCAGCTCTCGAACCGGGAGCTCCTACGAGCAGTACTTC CASSSRTGSSYEQYF
TRBJ2-7 - TRBV4-1 - TGCGCCAGCAGCCAAGATTCAGGGCCCTACGAGCAGTACTTC CASSQDSGPYEQYF
TRBJ1-4 - TRBV7-9 - TGTGCCAGCAGCCCCATCGACACCTATAATGAAAAACTGTTTTTT CASSPIDTYNEKLFF